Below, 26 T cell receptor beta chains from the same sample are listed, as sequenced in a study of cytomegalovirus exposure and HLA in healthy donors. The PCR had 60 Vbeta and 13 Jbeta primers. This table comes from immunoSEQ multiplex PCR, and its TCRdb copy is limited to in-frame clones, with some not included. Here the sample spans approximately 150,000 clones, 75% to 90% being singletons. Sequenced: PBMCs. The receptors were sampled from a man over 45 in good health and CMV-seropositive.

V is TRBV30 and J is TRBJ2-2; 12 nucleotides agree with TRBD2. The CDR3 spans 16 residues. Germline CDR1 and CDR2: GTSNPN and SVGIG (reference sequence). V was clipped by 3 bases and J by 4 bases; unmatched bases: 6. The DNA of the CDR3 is TGTGCCTGGAGAAGACTAGCGGGAGTGAGCACCGGGGAGCTGTTTTTT. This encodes CAWRRLAGVSTGELFF.

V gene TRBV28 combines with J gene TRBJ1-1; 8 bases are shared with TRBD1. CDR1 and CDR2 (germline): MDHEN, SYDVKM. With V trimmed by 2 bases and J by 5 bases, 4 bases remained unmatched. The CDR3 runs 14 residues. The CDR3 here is CASSLQTGVTEAFF. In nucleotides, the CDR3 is TGTGCCAGCAGTTTACAGACAGGGGTTACTGAAGCTTTCTTT.

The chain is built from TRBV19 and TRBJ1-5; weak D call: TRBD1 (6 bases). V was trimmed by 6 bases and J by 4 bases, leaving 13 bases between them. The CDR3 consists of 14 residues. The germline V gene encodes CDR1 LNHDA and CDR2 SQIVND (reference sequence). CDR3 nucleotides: TGTGCCAGTAGCAGGACAGCCGAGAATCAGCCCCAGCATTTT. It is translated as CASSRTAENQPQHF.

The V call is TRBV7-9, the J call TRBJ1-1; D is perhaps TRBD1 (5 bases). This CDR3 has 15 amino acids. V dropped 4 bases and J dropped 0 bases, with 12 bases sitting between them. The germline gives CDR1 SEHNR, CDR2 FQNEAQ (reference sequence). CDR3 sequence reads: CASSSPGLVNTEAFF. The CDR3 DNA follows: TGTGCCAGCAGCTCCCCGGGACTGGTGAACACTGAAGCTTTCTTT.

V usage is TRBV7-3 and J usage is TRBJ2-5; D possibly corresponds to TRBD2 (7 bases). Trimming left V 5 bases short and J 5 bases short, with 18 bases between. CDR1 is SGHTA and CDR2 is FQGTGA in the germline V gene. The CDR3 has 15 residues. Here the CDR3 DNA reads TGTGCCAGCAGCCAGGGAGTGGGGGGGCCCGAGACCCAGTACTTC. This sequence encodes CASSQGVGGPETQYF.

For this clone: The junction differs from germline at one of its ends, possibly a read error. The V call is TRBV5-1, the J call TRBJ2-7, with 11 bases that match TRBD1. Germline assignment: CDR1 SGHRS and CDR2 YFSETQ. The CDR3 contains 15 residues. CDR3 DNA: TGCGCCAGCAGATTGGGGGACAGGGGGACCTACGAGCAGTACTTC. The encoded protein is CASRLGDRGTYEQYF. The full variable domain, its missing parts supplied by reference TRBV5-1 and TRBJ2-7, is KAGVTQTPRYLIKTRGQQVTLSCSPISGHRSVSWYQQTPGQGLQFLFEYFSETQRNKGNFPGRFSGRQFSNSRSEMNVSTLELGDSALYLCASRLGDRGTYEQYFGPGTRLTVT.

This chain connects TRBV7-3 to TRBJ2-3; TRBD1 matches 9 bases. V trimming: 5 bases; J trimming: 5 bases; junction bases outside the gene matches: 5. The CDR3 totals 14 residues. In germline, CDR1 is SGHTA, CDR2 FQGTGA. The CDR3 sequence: CASSQGQGEDTQYF. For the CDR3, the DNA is TGTGCCAGCAGCCAGGGACAGGGAGAAGATACGCAGTATTTT.

This CDR3 is CASKLRGRLAETNEQFF. CDR3 nucleotides: TGTGCCAGCAAACTCAGGGGGAGACTAGCGGAAACCAATGAGCAGTTCTTC. The rearrangement links TRBV28 to TRBJ2-1; 9 bases agree with TRBD2. The ends lost 7 bases at V and 6 bases at J; junction bases unmatched: 16. The germline gives CDR1 MDHEN, CDR2 SYDVKM. The CDR3 is 17 residues long.

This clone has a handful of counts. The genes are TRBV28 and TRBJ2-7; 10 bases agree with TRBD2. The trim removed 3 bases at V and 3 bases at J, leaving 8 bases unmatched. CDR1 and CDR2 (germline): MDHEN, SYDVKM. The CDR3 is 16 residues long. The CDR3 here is CASSFRRASGSYEQYF. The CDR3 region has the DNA TGTGCCAGCAGTTTCAGGCGTGCTAGCGGGAGCTACGAGCAGTACTTC.

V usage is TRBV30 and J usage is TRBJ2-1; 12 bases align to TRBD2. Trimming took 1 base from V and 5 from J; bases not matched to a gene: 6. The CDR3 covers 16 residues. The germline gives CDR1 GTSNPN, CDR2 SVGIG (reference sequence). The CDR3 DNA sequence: TGTGCCTGGAGTGGGCTAGCGGGAGGGAAGGACAATGAGCAGTTCTTC. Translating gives CAWSGLAGGKDNEQFF.

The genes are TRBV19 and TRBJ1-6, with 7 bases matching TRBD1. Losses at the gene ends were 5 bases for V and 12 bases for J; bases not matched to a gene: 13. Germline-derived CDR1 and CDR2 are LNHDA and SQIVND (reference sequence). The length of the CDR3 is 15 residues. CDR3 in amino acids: CASSPRTGYGGPLHF. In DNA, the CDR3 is TGTGCCAGTAGTCCCCGGACAGGATATGGAGGACCCCTCCACTTT.

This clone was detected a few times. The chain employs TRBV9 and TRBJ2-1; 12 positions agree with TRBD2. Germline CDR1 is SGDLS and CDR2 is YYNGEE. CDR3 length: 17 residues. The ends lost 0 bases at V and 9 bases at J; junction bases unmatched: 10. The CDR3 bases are TGTGCCAGCAGCGTAGGCGGGGTACTAGCGGGGGGACTTGAGCAGTTCTTC. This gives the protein CASSVGGVLAGGLEQFF.

This CDR3 reads CASSPPTGFGEAFF. Here the CDR3 DNA reads TGCGCCAGCAGCCCGCCCACAGGGTTTGGTGAAGCTTTCTTT. The chain recombines TRBV4-1 with TRBJ1-1, with a possible D match to TRBD1 (6 bases). V shed 4 bases and J shed 7 bases, with 16 bases lying between them. This CDR3 contains 14 residues. Germline-derived CDR1 and CDR2 are MGHRA and YSYEKL.

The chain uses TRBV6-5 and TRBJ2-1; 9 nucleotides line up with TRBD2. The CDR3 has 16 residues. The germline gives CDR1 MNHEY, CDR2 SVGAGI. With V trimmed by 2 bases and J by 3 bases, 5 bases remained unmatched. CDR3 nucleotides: TGTGCCAGCAGTTACACAAGCGGGGGGCGCTACAATGAGCAGTTCTTC. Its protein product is CASSYTSGGRYNEQFF.

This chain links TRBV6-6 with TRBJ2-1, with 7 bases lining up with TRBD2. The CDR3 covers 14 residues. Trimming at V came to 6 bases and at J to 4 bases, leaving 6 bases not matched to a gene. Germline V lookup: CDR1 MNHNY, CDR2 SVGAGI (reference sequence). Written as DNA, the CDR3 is TGTGCCAGCAGGCCGGGACTAACTTACAATGAGCAGTTCTTC. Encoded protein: CASRPGLTYNEQFF.

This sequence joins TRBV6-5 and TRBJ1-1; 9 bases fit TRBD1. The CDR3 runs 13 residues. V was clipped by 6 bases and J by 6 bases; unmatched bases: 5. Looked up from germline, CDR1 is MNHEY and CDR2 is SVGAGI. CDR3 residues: CASSRDRGAEAFF. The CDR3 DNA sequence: TGTGCCAGCAGCAGAGACAGGGGGGCTGAAGCTTTCTTT.

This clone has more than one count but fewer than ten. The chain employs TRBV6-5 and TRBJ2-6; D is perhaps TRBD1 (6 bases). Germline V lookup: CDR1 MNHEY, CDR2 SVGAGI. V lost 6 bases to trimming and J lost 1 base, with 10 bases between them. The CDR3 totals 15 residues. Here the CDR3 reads CASRPRGSGANVLTF. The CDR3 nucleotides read TGTGCCAGCAGACCCAGGGGATCTGGGGCCAACGTCCTGACTTTC.

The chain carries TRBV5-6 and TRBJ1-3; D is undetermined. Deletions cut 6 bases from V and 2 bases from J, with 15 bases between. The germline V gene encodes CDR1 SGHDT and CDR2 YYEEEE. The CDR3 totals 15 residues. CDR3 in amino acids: CASNFRRAAGNTIYF. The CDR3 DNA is TGTGCCAGCAACTTTAGGAGGGCGGCTGGAAACACCATATATTTT.

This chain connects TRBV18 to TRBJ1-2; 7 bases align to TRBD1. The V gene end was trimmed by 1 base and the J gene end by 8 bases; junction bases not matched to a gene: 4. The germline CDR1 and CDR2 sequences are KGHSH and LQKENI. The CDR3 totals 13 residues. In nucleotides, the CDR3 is TGTGCCAGCTCACCACAGGGGGCGGAAGGCTACACCTTC. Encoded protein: CASSPQGAEGYTF.

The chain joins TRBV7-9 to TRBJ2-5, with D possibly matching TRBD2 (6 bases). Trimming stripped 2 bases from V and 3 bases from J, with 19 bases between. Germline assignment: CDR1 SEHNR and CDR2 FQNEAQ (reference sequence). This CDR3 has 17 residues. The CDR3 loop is CASSLNERTMREETQYF. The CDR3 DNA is TGTGCCAGCAGCTTAAATGAGCGGACTATGCGTGAAGAGACCCAGTACTTC.

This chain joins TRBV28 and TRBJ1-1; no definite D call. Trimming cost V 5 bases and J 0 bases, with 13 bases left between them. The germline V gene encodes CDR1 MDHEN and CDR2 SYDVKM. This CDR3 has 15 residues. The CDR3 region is CASSPRHLMNTEAFF. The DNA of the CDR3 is TGTGCCAGCAGTCCACGACACCTCATGAACACTGAAGCTTTCTTT.

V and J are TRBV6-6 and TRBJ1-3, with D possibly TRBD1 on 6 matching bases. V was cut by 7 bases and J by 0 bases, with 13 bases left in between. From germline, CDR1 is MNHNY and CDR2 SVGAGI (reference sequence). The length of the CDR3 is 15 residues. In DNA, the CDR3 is TGTGCCAGCACGGACAGAAAAGACTCTGGAAACACCATATATTTT. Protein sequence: CASTDRKDSGNTIYF.

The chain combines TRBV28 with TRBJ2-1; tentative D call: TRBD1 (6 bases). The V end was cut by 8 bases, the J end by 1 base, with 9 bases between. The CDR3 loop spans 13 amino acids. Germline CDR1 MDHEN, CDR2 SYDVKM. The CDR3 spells CASGGPSYNEQFF. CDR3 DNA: TGTGCCAGCGGGGGCCCTTCCTACAATGAGCAGTTCTTC.

The CDR3 region is CASSQESLRGGFHEQYF. CDR3 nucleotide sequence: TGTGCCAGCAGCCAAGAAAGCCTGAGGGGGGGATTCCACGAGCAGTACTTC. This chain joins TRBV4-2 and TRBJ2-7; possible D gene TRBD2, 7 bases. The CDR3 consists of 17 residues. From germline, CDR1 is LGHNA and CDR2 YNFKEQ. Deletions cut 0 bases from V and 5 bases from J, with 20 bases between.

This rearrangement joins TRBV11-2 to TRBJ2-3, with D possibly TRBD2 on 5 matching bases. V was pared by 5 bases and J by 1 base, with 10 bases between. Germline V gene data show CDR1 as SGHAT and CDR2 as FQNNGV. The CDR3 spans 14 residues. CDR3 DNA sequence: TGTGCCAGCAGCCGAACTAGGGGCACAGATACGCAGTATTTT. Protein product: CASSRTRGTDTQYF.

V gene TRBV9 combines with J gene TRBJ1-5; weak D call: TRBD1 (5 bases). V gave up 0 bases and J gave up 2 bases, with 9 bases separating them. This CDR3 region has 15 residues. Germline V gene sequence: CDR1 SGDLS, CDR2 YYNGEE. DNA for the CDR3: TGTGCCAGCAGCGTAGCAGGGTCTGGCAATCAGCCCCAGCATTTT. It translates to CASSVAGSGNQPQHF.